Each of the 9 T cell receptor beta chains below was sequenced from the same sample in a study of blood T cell repertoires in COVID-19. Libraries were prepared by immunoSEQ multiplex PCR; TCRdb keeps only in-frame clonotypes and omits some of them. The sample includes 95,000 to 150,000 clones, about 80% of them seen just once. Sample: peripheral blood. The origin of the receptors is a woman aged 50 to 65 with acute or convalescent COVID-19.

V usage is TRBV10-1 and J usage is TRBJ2-3, with 7 bases lining up with TRBD1. The germline V gene encodes CDR1 WNHNN and CDR2 SYGVQD (reference sequence). The CDR3 loop spans 14 amino acids. V was pared by 4 bases and J by 1 base, with 2 bases of the junction left unmatched. The CDR3 sequence: CASSATGGTDTQYF. DNA for the CDR3: TGCGCCAGCAGTGCAACAGGGGGCACAGATACGCAGTATTTT.

The chain uses TRBV6-1 and TRBJ1-5, with 12 positions matching TRBD1. V gave up 3 bases and J gave up 6 bases; unmatched junction bases: 3. From germline, CDR1 is MNHNS and CDR2 SASEGT. The CDR3 has 15 amino acids. CDR3 sequence: CASSDGTGGFQPQHF. The CDR3 DNA follows: TGTGCCAGCAGTGACGGGACAGGGGGCTTTCAGCCCCAGCATTTT.

This clone was seen ten or more times. The chain carries TRBV27 and TRBJ2-2; maybe TRBD2 (5 bases). Germline values: CDR1 MNHEY, CDR2 SMNVEV (reference sequence). There are 15 residues in the CDR3. Trimming pared 5 bases from V and 7 bases from J, leaving 17 bases between. CDR3 DNA: TGTGCCAGCAGTCCGGAGACGGGAAAGGGCGGGGAGCTGTTTTTT. Translated, it gives CASSPETGKGGELFF.

This clone has just a few counts. The V and J genes are TRBV5-1 and TRBJ2-7; the D gene is possibly TRBD2 (5 bases). The CDR3 loop spans 13 amino acids. CDR1 SGHRS and CDR2 YFSETQ come from the germline V gene. The V end lost 1 base, the J end lost 7 bases, and 12 bases lay between the germline ends. The CDR3 sequence: CASSLNSGSEQYF. CDR3 nucleotide sequence: TGCGCCAGCAGCTTGAATTCGGGGAGTGAGCAGTACTTC.

V is TRBV29-1 and J is TRBJ2-5; 7 bases map to TRBD1. Germline V gene data show CDR1 as SQVTM and CDR2 as ANQGSEA. V shed 3 bases, J shed 4 bases, and the junction held 5 bases outside the gene matches. The CDR3 is 13 residues long. The CDR3 DNA reads as TGCAGCGTTGAGAGACAGGGCGGAGAGACCCAGTACTTC. Encoded protein: CSVERQGGETQYF.

This sequence joins TRBV5-1 and TRBJ2-7, with TRBD1 identical over 11 bases. Trimming cost V 0 bases and J 5 bases; bases outside gene matches: 7. This CDR3 has 16 residues. In germline, CDR1 is SGHRS, CDR2 YFSETQ. The CDR3 loop reads CASSLEPRDRGNEQYF. The CDR3 nucleotides are TGCGCCAGCAGCTTGGAACCCCGGGACAGGGGGAACGAGCAGTACTTC.

The rearrangement uses TRBV21-1 and TRBJ1-5; the table calls TRBD1, which could not be checked here. TRBV21-1 is recorded as a pseudogene. The CDR3 is made up of 18 amino acids. The CDR3 DNA sequence: TGTGCCAGCAGCACTCTGACAGGGGCATCCTATAGCAATCAGCCCCAGCATTTT. It is translated as CASSTLTGASYSNQPQHF.

V is TRBV2 and J is TRBJ2-6; 13 bases line up with TRBD2. The CDR3 totals 17 residues. The trim removed 7 bases at V and 1 base at J, leaving 4 bases unmatched. In germline, CDR1 is SNHLY, CDR2 FYNNEI. The CDR3, as DNA: TGTGCCAGCACCGGACTAGCGGGAGTATCTGGGGCCAACGTCCTGACTTTC. It specifies CASTGLAGVSGANVLTF.

This chain uses TRBV28 with TRBJ1-5, with TRBD1 as a possible D gene (6 bases). This CDR3 has 14 residues. V was pared by 4 bases and J by 6 bases, with 13 bases between. Germline CDR1 MDHEN, CDR2 SYDVKM. The DNA for the CDR3 is TGTGCCAGCAGTTCTTTCTACAGGGTTCAGCCCCAGCATTTT. It codes for CASSSFYRVQPQHF.